Presented here are 20 T cell receptor beta chains from one specimen sequenced in a study of T cell responses to AZD1222 COVID-19 vaccine. Profiled with immunoSEQ multiplex PCR; TCRdb holds only in-frame clones, not every one. Here the sample spans about 150,000 clones, around 85% being singletons. Sample: peripheral blood, taken on day 0 of MenACWY control vaccination. The receptors here all came from an adult in good health.

Many counts were recorded for this clone. CDR3: CASSQGAGVGNEQFF. Here the CDR3 DNA reads TGTGCCAGCAGCCAAGGAGCGGGAGTTGGCAATGAGCAGTTCTTC. This sequence joins TRBV4-2 and TRBJ2-1; 8 bases line up with TRBD2. Per the germline V gene, CDR1 is LGHNA and CDR2 is YNFKEQ. The CDR3 spans 15 residues. Losses at the gene ends were 1 base for V and 6 bases for J; bases not matched to a gene: 5.

The gene calls are TRBV18 and TRBJ2-7; 10 bases map to TRBD2. Germline V lookup: CDR1 KGHSH, CDR2 LQKENI. The trim removed 3 bases at V and 3 bases at J, leaving 2 bases unmatched. The CDR3 is 14 residues long. The CDR3 sequence: CASSPGLAVYEQYF. CDR3 in DNA: TGTGCCAGCTCACCCGGACTAGCGGTCTACGAGCAGTACTTC.

The V and J genes are TRBV5-3 and TRBJ1-5; TRBD1 agrees at 10 bases. TRBV5-3 is an ORF for which the function is uncertain. V shed 5 bases and J 1 base; nucleotides not matched to a gene: 12. The CDR3 sequence is 18 residues long. The CDR3 loop reads CARRWLGQGVGSNQPQHF. DNA for the CDR3: TGTGCCAGAAGATGGCTCGGACAGGGGGTCGGAAGCAATCAGCCCCAGCATTTT.

This clone has only a few counts. The chain combines TRBV28 with TRBJ1-1; a possible D gene is TRBD1 (5 bases). The V gene's germline CDR1 is MDHEN and CDR2 SYDVKM. V lost 8 bases, J lost 12 bases, and 19 bases lay in between. The CDR3 totals 12 residues. CDR3 in amino acids: CASFSGGGKTFF. The CDR3 region has the DNA TGTGCCAGCTTCTCTGGGGGGGGGAAGACTTTCTTT. Together with reference TRBV28 and TRBJ1-1, the CDR3 gives the full variable domain: DVKVTQSSRYLVKRTGEKVFLECVQDMDHENMFWYRQDPGLGLRLIYFSYDVKMKEKGDIPEGYSVSREKKERFSLILESASTNQTSMYLCASFSGGGKTFFGQGTRLTVV.

V gene TRBV7-9 combines with J gene TRBJ1-2; D remains unclear. The CDR3 contains 13 residues. CDR1 SEHNR and CDR2 FQNEAQ come from the germline V gene (reference sequence). The V end was cut by 3 bases, the J end by 0 bases, with 5 bases between. CDR3 amino acids: CASSLHPNYGYTF. DNA of the CDR3: TGTGCCAGCAGCTTGCACCCTAACTATGGCTACACCTTC.

The genes are TRBV11-2 and TRBJ1-4; 7 positions agree with TRBD1. This CDR3 region has 16 residues. With 5 bases clipped from V and 0 bases from J, the junction kept 6 bases outside the gene matches. Germline V gives CDR1 SGHAT, CDR2 FQNNGV. This CDR3 reads CASSLDRVATNEKLFF. The CDR3 coding sequence is TGTGCCAGCAGCCTCGACAGGGTTGCAACTAATGAAAAACTGTTTTTT.

V usage is TRBV28 and J usage is TRBJ1-6, with D possibly being TRBD1 (6 bases). The V gene lost 1 base and the J gene lost 9 bases, with 10 bases spanning the gap. The CDR3 totals 14 residues. Germline assignment: CDR1 MDHEN and CDR2 SYDVKM. CDR3 sequence (DNA): TGTGCCAGCAGTTTATTAGGGGGAATTTCACCCCTCCACTTT. It yields the protein CASSLLGGISPLHF. The complete variable domain, with remaining parts taken from reference TRBV28 and TRBJ1-6, reads DVKVTQSSRYLVKRTGEKVFLECVQDMDHENMFWYRQDPGLGLRLIYFSYDVKMKEKGDIPEGYSVSREKKERFSLILESASTNQTSMYLCASSLLGGISPLHFGNGTRLTVT.

CDR3 amino acids: CASSPSTGVKETQYF. In DNA, the CDR3 is TGTGCCAGCAGCCCCTCGACAGGGGTGAAAGAGACCCAGTACTTC. This chain links TRBV28 with TRBJ2-5, with 8 positions matching TRBD1. The germline V gene has CDR1 MDHEN and CDR2 SYDVKM. There are 15 residues in the CDR3. Germline trimming cut 6 bases from V and 3 bases from J; bases unmatched to any gene: 9. Variable domain in full (rest from reference TRBV28 and TRBJ2-5): DVKVTQSSRYLVKRTGEKVFLECVQDMDHENMFWYRQDPGLGLRLIYFSYDVKMKEKGDIPEGYSVSREKKERFSLILESASTNQTSMYLCASSPSTGVKETQYFGPGTRLLVL.

This clone was counted once. The J gene is TRBJ2-7, the V gene TRBV7-9; 7 bases agree with TRBD2. Germline CDR1 and CDR2: SEHNR and FQNEAQ (reference sequence). The V gene end was trimmed by 5 bases and the J gene end by 6 bases; junction bases not matched to a gene: 10. The CDR3 runs 14 residues. CDR3 sequence: CASSRTRDYGEQYF. The DNA of the CDR3 is TGTGCCAGCAGCCGCACAAGGGACTATGGCGAGCAGTACTTC.

A word on this clone: The germline gene is not matched at one end of the junction; a read error may be the cause. The chain uses TRBV3-1 (or the pseudogene TRBV3-2) and TRBJ1-2, with a weak D call TRBD1 (6 bases). The germline gives CDR1 LGHDT, CDR2 YNNKEL (reference sequence). There are 13 residues in the CDR3. The CDR3 nucleotides read TGTGCCAGCAGACAAGCAGGGGCGAGGGGCTACACCTTC. As protein: CASRQAGARGYTF.

The J gene is TRBJ2-5, the V gene TRBV5-1; a weak D match, TRBD1 (6 bases). Germline V gene lookup returns CDR1 SGHRS and CDR2 YFSETQ. The V gene lost 0 bases and the J gene lost 9 bases, with 9 bases spanning the gap. There are 12 residues in the CDR3. The CDR3 spells CASSLDREPQYF. The CDR3, as DNA: TGCGCCAGCAGCTTGGACAGGGAGCCCCAGTACTTC.

The chain is built from TRBV19 and TRBJ1-2; a possible D gene is TRBD1 (6 bases). Looked up from germline, CDR1 is LNHDA and CDR2 is SQIVND (reference sequence). The length of the CDR3 is 15 residues. V lost 7 bases, J lost 1 base, and 16 bases lay in between. CDR3 sequence (DNA): TGTGCCAGTATGGGAACAGGGCGGAATAACTATGGCTACACCTTC. This codes for CASMGTGRNNYGYTF.

The V call is TRBV2, the J call TRBJ1-6; perhaps TRBD1 as D (6 bases). V was pared by 1 base and J by 7 bases, with 8 bases between. The CDR3 loop spans 14 amino acids. The germline V gene has CDR1 SNHLY and CDR2 FYNNEI. The CDR3 is CASSEGRGNSPLHF. DNA for the CDR3: TGTGCCAGCAGTGAAGGGAGGGGGAATTCACCCCTCCACTTT.

The chain uses TRBV7-6 and TRBJ2-1; possibly TRBD1 for D (5 bases). V lost 5 bases and J 10 bases, leaving 12 bases between the germline ends. CDR3 length equals 12 residues. CDR1 and CDR2 from the germline V gene are SGHVS and FNYEAQ. Here the CDR3 reads CASSLGPGEQFF. In nucleotides, the CDR3 is TGTGCCAGCAGCCTGGGGCCGGGCGAGCAGTTCTTC.

The gene calls are TRBV7-2 and TRBJ2-5, with a weak D call TRBD1 (5 bases). The CDR3 runs to 13 residues. Per germline, CDR1 SGHTA and CDR2 FQGNSA. V lost 1 base, J lost 3 bases, and 6 bases lay in between. CDR3 nucleotides: TGTGCCAGCAGCTTAGACAGGAAAGAGACCCAGTACTTC. Translated, it gives CASSLDRKETQYF.

The rearrangement links TRBV21-1 to TRBJ1-5; the DNA was not used to check the table's D call, TRBD1. TRBV21-1 is classified as a pseudogene. CDR3 length: 16 residues. CDR3 sequence reads: CASSSAVEGAGQPQHF. The CDR3 DNA reads as TGTGCCAGCAGCTCGGCGGTTGAGGGGGCAGGTCAGCCCCAGCATTTT.

V usage is TRBV4-3 and J usage is TRBJ2-7; D is unclear. The CDR3 has 15 amino acids. Germline V CDR1 and CDR2: LGHNA, YSLEER. V gave up 3 bases and J gave up 4 bases, with 16 bases separating them. CDR3 protein: CASSQGLDGKYEQYF. CDR3 nucleotides: TGCGCCAGCAGCCAGGGTCTGGACGGCAAGTACGAGCAGTACTTC.

The rearrangement uses TRBV5-1 and TRBJ1-1, with D possibly TRBD1 on 6 matching bases. CDR1 is SGHRS, CDR2 YFSETQ, per germline. V was clipped by 0 bases and J by 1 base, with 16 bases between them. The CDR3 is made up of 17 amino acids. CDR3 in DNA: TGCGCCAGCAGCTTGGTCAAGGGGGGAACGGAGAACACTGAAGCTTTCTTT. It encodes CASSLVKGGTENTEAFF.

The chain recombines TRBV4-1 with TRBJ1-3; D gene unclear. Trimming cost V 0 bases and J 1 base, with 1 base left between them. This CDR3 is 13 amino acids long. The germline gives CDR1 MGHRA, CDR2 YSYEKL. The CDR3 loop is CASSQESGNTIYF. The CDR3, as DNA: TGCGCCAGCAGCCAAGAATCTGGAAACACCATATATTTT.

V gene TRBV5-1 combines with J gene TRBJ2-1; D is possibly TRBD2 (6 bases). V lost 4 bases and J 9 bases, leaving 14 bases between the germline ends. The CDR3 extends over 13 amino acids. Germline V CDR1 and CDR2: SGHRS, YFSETQ. CDR3 residues: CASSPGGPSEQFF. The CDR3 DNA sequence: TGCGCCAGCAGCCCCGGAGGGCCCTCTGAGCAGTTCTTC.